The 18 T cell receptor beta chains listed next were all sequenced from one sample in a study of vaccination effects on CD4 cells after COVID-19. Before any sequencing was done, the ViraFEST assay used viral peptide pools to expand antigen-specific CD4+ T cells. Cultured cells yielded isolated CD4+ T cells after 10 days. No vaccinee had earlier SARS-CoV-2 infection, and nucleocapsid antibodies were negative. The method was immunoSEQ multiplex PCR; TCRdb's version includes in-frame clones alone and lacks a portion of them. In the table there are some 60,000 clones, around 76% of which are singletons. The antigens these receptors bind are not known. This material consisted of CD4+ T cells from PBMCs cultured with HCoV-NL63 spike peptides, taken before COVID-19 vaccination. The receptors stem from a human donor who received a COVID-19 vaccine.

The chain links TRBV6-2 or TRBV6-3 to TRBJ2-7; the D gene is possibly TRBD2 (5 bases). This CDR3 has 13 residues. Per germline, CDR1 MNHEY and CDR2 SVGEGT. V was pared by 2 bases and J by 7 bases, with 12 bases between. CDR3 sequence: CASSYADRGEQYV. CDR3 DNA sequence: TGTGCCAGCAGTTACGCAGACCGGGGAGAGCAGTACGTC.

The chain carries TRBV2 and TRBJ1-5; D gene uncertain. The V and J ends lost 3 bases and 6 bases respectively, with 6 bases between them. The CDR3 extends over 12 amino acids. Germline V gene sequence: CDR1 SNHLY, CDR2 FYNNEI. The CDR3 spells CASSDDGQPQHF. The CDR3 nucleotides are TGTGCCAGCAGTGACGACGGTCAGCCCCAGCATTTT.

The V gene is TRBV7-3, the J gene TRBJ2-2; possibly TRBD1 for D (6 bases). The V gene's germline CDR1 is SGHTA and CDR2 FQGTGA. Trimming cost V 4 bases and J 7 bases, with 10 bases left between them. This CDR3 has 13 residues. CDR3 in amino acids: CASSSQGYGELFF. The CDR3 DNA sequence: TGTGCCAGCAGCTCACAGGGTTACGGGGAGCTGTTTTTT.

The gene calls are TRBV4-3 and TRBJ2-2; D could derive from TRBD1 or TRBD2 (5 bases each). The CDR3 is 15 amino acids. Looked up from germline, CDR1 is LGHNA and CDR2 is YSLEER. Trimming pared 4 bases from V and 3 bases from J, leaving 12 bases between. CDR3 amino acids: CASSRTGTDTGELFF. The CDR3 DNA reads TGCGCCAGCAGCCGGACCGGGACGGACACCGGGGAGCTGTTTTTT.

This CDR3 is CASSQQGLTEEKLFF. The CDR3 nucleotides read TGCGCCAGCAGCCAGCAGGGGTTAACGGAGGAAAAACTGTTTTTT. V and J are TRBV4-3 and TRBJ1-4; D perhaps matches TRBD1 (6 bases). V lost 3 bases and J lost 8, with 16 bases in between. The germline V gene encodes CDR1 LGHNA and CDR2 YSLEER. CDR3 size: 15 residues.

The chain links TRBV10-1 to TRBJ2-1, with 12 nucleotides matching TRBD1. The CDR3 runs to 14 residues. Germline CDR1 reads WNHNN; CDR2 reads SYGVQD (reference sequence). The J segment lost 7 bases and the V segment lost 8 bases, leaving 6 bases of the junction unmatched. Here the CDR3 reads CASRGQGAANEQFF. CDR3 DNA sequence: TGCGCCAGCCGGGGACAGGGGGCTGCGAATGAGCAGTTCTTC.

The CDR3 sequence: CASSRKATGGDDEQFF. CDR3 DNA sequence: TGTGCCAGCAGTCGTAAAGCGACAGGGGGCGACGATGAGCAGTTCTTC. The rearrangement uses TRBV7-2 and TRBJ2-1; 10 nucleotides align to TRBD1. Germline CDR1 is SGHTA and CDR2 is FQGNSA. V trimming: 6 bases; J trimming: 8 bases; junction bases outside the gene matches: 13. The CDR3 totals 16 residues. Full variable domain (missing parts from reference TRBV7-2 and TRBJ2-1): GAGVSQSPSNKVTEKGKDVELRCDPISGHTALYWYRQSLGQGLEFLIYFQGNSAPDKSGLPSDRFSAERTGGSVSTLTIQRTQQEDSAVYLCASSRKATGGDDEQFFGPGTRLTVL.

The rearrangement joins TRBV5-1 to TRBJ2-3; D is possibly TRBD1 (5 bases). This CDR3 is 14 amino acids long. V lost 1 base and J lost 5, with 11 bases in between. The germline CDR1 and CDR2 sequences are SGHRS and YFSETQ. Here the CDR3 DNA reads TGCGCCAGCAGCTTGCTGCAGGGCGGAGATACGCAGTATTTT. It codes for CASSLLQGGDTQYF.

The chain carries TRBV2 and TRBJ2-3, with a possible D match to TRBD1 (6 bases). Between the trimmed V and J ends, which lost 5 bases and 3 bases, there was a span of 15 bases. CDR1 and CDR2 from the germline V gene are SNHLY and FYNNEI. This CDR3 comprises 15 residues. The CDR3 DNA reads TGTGCCAGCAGTAAACAGGGTATGGAGACAGATACGCAGTATTTT. Its translation is CASSKQGMETDTQYF. Based on the CDR3 plus reference TRBV2 and TRBJ2-3, the full variable domain is EPEVTQTPSHQVTQMGQEVILRCVPISNHLYFYWYRQILGQKVEFLVSFYNNEISEKSEIFDDQFSVERPDGSNFTLKIRSTKLEDSAMYFCASSKQGMETDTQYFGPGTRLTVL.

This clone was detected a few times. The J gene is TRBJ2-1, the V gene TRBV6-5; D call uncertain. Trimming took 0 bases from V and 3 from J, leaving 9 bases between them. Germline V gives CDR1 MNHEY, CDR2 SVGAGI. The CDR3 loop spans 15 amino acids. The CDR3 region has the DNA TGTGCCAGCAGTTACTCGAATCGTGGCTACAATGAGCAGTTCTTC. It translates to CASSYSNRGYNEQFF.

This clone was seen only once. V gene TRBV28 combines with J gene TRBJ2-7, with D possibly matching TRBD2 (6 bases). Per the germline V gene, CDR1 is MDHEN and CDR2 is SYDVKM. With 6 bases removed from V and 5 bases from J, the gap between germline ends came to 20 bases. This CDR3 contains 15 residues. CDR3 nucleotide sequence: TGTGCCAGCAGCCCCGGGACTTCGGGAATACACGAGCAGTACGTC. It codes for CASSPGTSGIHEQYV.

On this clone itself: The same CDR3 can be traced to other DNA sequences in this sample. The CDR3 DNA reads TGCGCCAGCAGCCTTGGAGGGGGGAGTGGGGCCAACGTCCTGACTTTC. This codes for CASSLGGGSGANVLTF. The rearrangement links TRBV5-1 to TRBJ2-6; D is tentatively TRBD1 or TRBD2 (6 bases each). Germline V gives CDR1 SGHRS, CDR2 YFSETQ. V lost 4 bases and J 3 bases, leaving 14 bases between the germline ends. The CDR3 sequence is 16 residues long.

The V call is TRBV19, the J call TRBJ2-6, with D possibly being TRBD1 (5 bases). The CDR3 consists of 15 residues. Trimming cost V 5 bases and J 1 base, with 9 bases left between them. Looked up from germline, CDR1 is LNHDA and CDR2 is SQIVND (reference sequence). CDR3 bases: TGTGCCAGTAGTCCGAGACAGTCTGGGGCCAACGTCCTGACTTTC. Protein: CASSPRQSGANVLTF.

The chain is built from TRBV12-5 and TRBJ1-1; 7 bases map to TRBD1. The CDR3 runs 16 residues. The V gene's germline CDR1 is LGHNT and CDR2 FRNRAP. J was trimmed by 1 base and V by 3 bases; bases with no gene match: 8. The DNA for the CDR3 is TGTGCTAGTGGTTTAGGGGCAGGGGGTCGGAACACTGAAGCTTTCTTT. This encodes CASGLGAGGRNTEAFF.

The CDR3 here is CAQEDGELFF. The CDR3 DNA sequence: TGTGCCCAGGAGGACGGGGAGCTGTTTTTT. The rearrangement joins TRBV7-3 to TRBJ2-2; a weak D match, TRBD2 (5 bases). Trimming removed 11 bases from V and 7 bases from J, with 8 bases in between. Germline V lookup: CDR1 SGHTA, CDR2 FQGTGA. The CDR3 runs to 10 residues.

This clone was found once. This chain joins TRBV30 and TRBJ1-5, with D possibly matching TRBD1 (5 bases). CDR3 size: 16 residues. CDR1 GTSNPN and CDR2 SVGIG come from the germline V gene (reference sequence). Deletions cut 1 base from V and 2 bases from J, with 15 bases between. The DNA for the CDR3 is TGTGCCTGGAGTGGCGGGCAGGGTGTTGGCAATCAGCCCCAGCATTTT. Translating it yields CAWSGGQGVGNQPQHF.

The rearrangement joins TRBV3-1 (or the pseudogene TRBV3-2) to TRBJ2-3, with D possibly TRBD2 on 5 matching bases. The CDR3 runs to 16 residues. Germline assignment: CDR1 LGHDT and CDR2 YNNKEL (reference sequence). With 4 bases removed from V and 2 bases from J, the gap between germline ends came to 16 bases. The CDR3 loop is CASSRRGAEHTDTQYF. The CDR3 region has the DNA TGTGCCAGCAGCCGACGTGGAGCGGAGCACACAGATACGCAGTATTTT.

The chain uses TRBV5-1 and TRBJ2-1; TRBD2 might be the D (6 bases). CDR1 and CDR2 (germline): SGHRS, YFSETQ. The CDR3 is 15 residues long. V was shortened by 2 bases and J by 7 bases, with 16 bases between the two germline ends. The DNA for the CDR3 is TGCGCCAGCAGCTTCTCCTGGGGGACTGGTAATGAGCAGTTCTTC. Amino acid sequence: CASSFSWGTGNEQFF.